This entry lists 12 T cell receptor beta chains sequenced from one sample in a study of T-cell memory formation after mild COVID-19. MiXCR, run by TCRdb on the 5' RACE reads, gives a single entry per CDR3 protein. Found here are roughly 560,000 distinct CDR3 sequences, roughly 21% of them singletons; the top ten hold under 15%. Source material: PBMCs or a T cell subset sorted from them (not recorded which). The receptors come from an adult woman who had mild COVID-19 (a few samples of this study predate the infection). Cell type and time point are not known.

The rearrangement uses TRBV20-1 and TRBJ2-7; D is possibly TRBD2 (6 bases). Trimming left V 5 bases short and J 1 base short, with 18 bases between. The CDR3 is made up of 15 amino acids. The germline CDR1 and CDR2 sequences are DFQATT and SNEGSKA (reference sequence). The CDR3 loop reads CSAAQLPGVSYEQYF. For the CDR3, the DNA is TGCAGTGCTGCCCAATTGCCGGGGGTTTCCTACGAGCAGTACTTC.

This clonotype was seen a handful of times. The chain is built from TRBV29-1 and TRBJ2-1; 8 bases are a match to TRBD2. CDR1 and CDR2 (germline): SQVTM, ANQGSEA. V lost 3 bases, J lost 5 bases, and 9 bases stayed unmatched. The CDR3 sequence is 15 residues long. The DNA of the CDR3 is TGCAGCGTTGAGAAGCGGGAGAAACCCCACAATGAGCAGTTCTTC. Its translation is CSVEKREKPHNEQFF.

The chain employs TRBV12-3 or TRBV12-4 and TRBJ2-4; D remains ambiguous. CDR3 length equals 13 residues. V was trimmed by 2 bases and J by 6 bases, leaving 8 bases between them. The CDR3 nucleotides are TGTGCCAGCAGTTTATTGTACGTAAACATTCAGTACTTC. Its translation: CASSLLYVNIQYF.

The J gene is TRBJ1-2, the V gene TRBV19; unclear D gene. V dropped 3 bases and J dropped 3 bases, with 5 bases sitting between them. In germline, CDR1 is LNHDA, CDR2 SQIVND (reference sequence). The CDR3 totals 12 residues. In nucleotides, the CDR3 is TGTGCCAGTAGTATTACAGACTATGGCTACACCTTC. This sequence encodes CASSITDYGYTF.

This chain joins TRBV7-6 and TRBJ2-7; 9 positions agree with TRBD2. J was trimmed by 4 bases and V by 3 bases; bases with no gene match: 10. The CDR3 spans 16 residues. CDR1 and CDR2 (germline): SGHVS, FNYEAQ. The CDR3 region has the DNA TGTGCCAGCAGCTTGGCGGGAGGGCCGGACTTATACGAGCAGTACTTC. It encodes CASSLAGGPDLYEQYF.

This clonotype came up many times. The chain recombines TRBV24-1 with TRBJ2-1; D is perhaps TRBD1 (6 bases). CDR3 length: 12 residues. Trimming shortened V by 4 bases and J by 9 bases, and 9 bases separated the two germline ends. Germline-derived CDR1 and CDR2 are KGHDR and SFDVKD. As DNA, the CDR3 is TGTGCCACCAGTGACCTAGGGGGTGAGCAGTTCTTC. Its protein product is CATSDLGGEQFF.

The chain joins TRBV11-2 to TRBJ1-1; 7 bases map to TRBD1. This CDR3 region has 14 residues. Germline assignment: CDR1 SGHAT and CDR2 FQNNGV. Trimming took 5 bases from V and 2 from J; bases not matched to a gene: 5. The CDR3 sequence: CASSGRDRNTEAFF. The DNA for the CDR3 is TGTGCCAGCAGCGGCCGGGACAGAAACACTGAAGCTTTCTTT.

In this sample, this clonotype turned up many times. The chain couples TRBV19 to TRBJ2-2; 14 bases fit TRBD2. Germline CDR1 is LNHDA and CDR2 is SQIVND (reference sequence). CDR3 length: 17 residues. Trimming cost V 7 bases and J 4 bases; bases outside gene matches: 8. The CDR3 region is CASIQTGLAGVTGELFF. CDR3 in DNA: TGTGCCAGTATTCAAACGGGACTAGCGGGAGTCACCGGGGAGCTGTTTTTT. The whole variable domain, remainder taken from reference TRBV19 and TRBJ2-2, is DGGITQSPKYLFRKEGQNVTLSCEQNLNHDAMYWYRQDPGQGLRLIYYSQIVNDFQKGDIAEGYSVSREKKESFPLTVTSAQKNPTAFYLCASIQTGLAGVTGELFFGEGSRLTVL.

The rearrangement uses TRBV21-1 and TRBJ1-5; TRBD1 is taken as the D call from the table, unchecked against the DNA. TRBV21-1 is a pseudogene locus. CDR3 length equals 17 residues. CDR3 DNA: TGTGCCAGCAGCAAAGCGGGGTCCAGGGTGGGGGGTCAGCCCCAGCATTTT. Translation: CASSKAGSRVGGQPQHF.

This chain connects TRBV5-4 to TRBJ2-4; TRBD1 or TRBD2 may be the D gene (6 bases each). The CDR3 extends over 14 amino acids. Germline V gene sequence: CDR1 SGHNT, CDR2 YYREEE (reference sequence). V was trimmed by 4 bases and J by 7 bases, leaving 15 bases between them. The CDR3 nucleotides are TGTGCCAGCAGCGGCGGGACACCCATGAACATTCAGTACTTC. Its protein product is CASSGGTPMNIQYF.

CDR3 residues: CASSNDYEWYF. The CDR3 coding sequence is TGTGCCAGCAGCAACGACTACGAGTGGTACTTC. V gene TRBV6-6 combines with J gene TRBJ2-4, with D perhaps matching TRBD2 (5 bases). This CDR3 is built from 11 residues. Trimming stripped 6 bases from V and 15 bases from J, with 15 bases between. Per the germline V gene, CDR1 is MNHNY and CDR2 is SVGAGI (reference sequence).

The V and J genes are TRBV18 and TRBJ2-1; D is undetermined. Germline V CDR1 and CDR2: KGHSH, LQKENI. The CDR3 spans 12 residues. Trimming left V 3 bases short and J 8 bases short, with 8 bases between. Written as DNA, the CDR3 is TGTGCCAGCTCACCGGTCTCGGATGAGCAGTTCTTC. It codes for CASSPVSDEQFF.